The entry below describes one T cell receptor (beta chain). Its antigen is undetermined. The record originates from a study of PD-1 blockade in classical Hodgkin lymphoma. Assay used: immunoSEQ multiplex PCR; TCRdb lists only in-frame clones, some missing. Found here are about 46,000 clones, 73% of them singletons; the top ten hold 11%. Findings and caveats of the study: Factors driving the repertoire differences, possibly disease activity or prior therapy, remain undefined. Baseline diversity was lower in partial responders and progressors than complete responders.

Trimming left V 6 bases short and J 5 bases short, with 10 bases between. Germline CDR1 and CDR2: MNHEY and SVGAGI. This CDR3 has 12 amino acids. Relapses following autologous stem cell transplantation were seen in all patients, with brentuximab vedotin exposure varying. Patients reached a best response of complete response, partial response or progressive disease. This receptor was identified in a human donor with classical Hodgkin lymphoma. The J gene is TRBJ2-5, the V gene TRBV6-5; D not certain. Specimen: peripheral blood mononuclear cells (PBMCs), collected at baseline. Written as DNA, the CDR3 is TGTGCCAGCAGGGGCAGTACTGAGACCCAGTACTTC. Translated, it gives CASRGSTETQYF.